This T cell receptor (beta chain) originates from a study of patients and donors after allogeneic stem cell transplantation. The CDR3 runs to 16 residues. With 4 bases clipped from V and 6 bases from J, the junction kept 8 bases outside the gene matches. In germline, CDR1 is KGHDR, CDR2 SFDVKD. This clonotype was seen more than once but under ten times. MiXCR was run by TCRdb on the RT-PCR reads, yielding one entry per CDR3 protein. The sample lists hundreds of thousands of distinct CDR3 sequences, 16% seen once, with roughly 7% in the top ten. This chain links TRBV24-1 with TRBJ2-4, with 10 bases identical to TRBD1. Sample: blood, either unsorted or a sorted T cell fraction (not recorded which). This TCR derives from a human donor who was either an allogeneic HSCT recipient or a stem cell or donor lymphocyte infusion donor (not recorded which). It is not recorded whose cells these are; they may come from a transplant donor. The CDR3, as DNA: TGTGCCACCAGTGACCCGGGACAGGGGTCCCCAAACATTCAGTACTTC. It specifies CATSDPGQGSPNIQYF.